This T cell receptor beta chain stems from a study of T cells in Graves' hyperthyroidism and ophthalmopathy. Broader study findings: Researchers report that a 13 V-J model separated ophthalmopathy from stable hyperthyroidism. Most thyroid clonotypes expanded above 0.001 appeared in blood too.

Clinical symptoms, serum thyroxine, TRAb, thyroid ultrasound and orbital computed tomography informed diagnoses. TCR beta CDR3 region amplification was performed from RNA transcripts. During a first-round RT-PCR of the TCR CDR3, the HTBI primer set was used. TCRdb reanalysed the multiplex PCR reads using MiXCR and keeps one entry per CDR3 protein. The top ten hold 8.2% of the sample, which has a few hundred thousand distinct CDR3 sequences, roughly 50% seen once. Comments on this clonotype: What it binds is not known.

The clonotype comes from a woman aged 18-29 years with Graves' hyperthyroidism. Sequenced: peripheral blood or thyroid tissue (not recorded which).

Written as DNA, the CDR3 is TGCGCCAGCAGCTTGGTAGCTAGCGGGTTCTACGAGCAGTACTTC. It codes for CASSLVASGFYEQYF. The chain carries TRBV5-1 and TRBJ2-7; the match to TRBD2 covers 8 bases. V lost 0 bases and J lost 3; bases outside the gene matches: 5. This CDR3 is 15 amino acids long. Germline values: CDR1 SGHRS, CDR2 YFSETQ. Supplemented by reference TRBV5-1 and TRBJ2-7, the full variable domain reads KAGVTQTPRYLIKTRGQQVTLSCSPISGHRSVSWYQQTPGQGLQFLFEYFSETQRNKGNFPGRFSGRQFSNSRSEMNVSTLELGDSALYLCASSLVASGFYEQYFGPGTRLTVT.